The T cell receptor beta chain described here comes from a study of cytomegalovirus exposure and HLA in healthy donors. With 60 Vbeta and 13 Jbeta primers, the PCR was carried out. The data were produced by immunoSEQ multiplex PCR, yet TCRdb's version contains in-frame clones alone and is incomplete. The sample has roughly 180,000 clones, roughly four fifths seen once; the top ten hold approximately 2.9%. Each of the donors was a healthy bone marrow donor. About this clone: Antigen unknown.

Germline V gene sequence: CDR1 LNHNV, CDR2 YYDKDF (reference sequence). V was pared by 5 bases and J by 12 bases, with 16 bases between. There are 12 residues in the CDR3. Study-wide results and caveats: Later analysis identified several of the most significant clusters that appeared linked to common viral pathogens. Productive rates of about 90% or about 30% were seen for most TCR beta V segments in an earlier analysis. One cluster of highly shared sequence variants probably arose as a sequencing artifact.

This sequence was found in a male donor in good health and CMV-seronegative. The chain couples TRBV15 to TRBJ1-2; TRBD1 might be the D (5 bases). Source material: PBMCs. The CDR3 region has the DNA TGTGCCACCAGCCCGGGGAGGGGAGTAAACACCTTC. It yields the protein CATSPGRGVNTF.